A single sample is the source of the 2 T cell receptor beta chains below, sequenced in a study of cytomegalovirus exposure and HLA in healthy donors (dated by TCRdb to about 2017). Receptors were amplified or captured by the immunoSEQ multiplex PCR assay. The multiplex PCR relied on a mix of 60 forward primers for TCR Vbeta segments and 13 reverse primers for TCR Jbeta segments. Held by TCRdb, this immuneACCESS table contains in-frame sequences only and omits some clones. Under half of the omission traces to an unresolved V gene where checked; the cause of the rest is unknown. Within this sample are 98,000 or so clones, with roughly four fifths of them counted one time only. The leading ten clones occupy approximately 7.7% of the sample. What was sequenced was PBMCs. The receptors were sampled from a female donor in good health and CMV-seronegative.

The V call is TRBV2, the J call TRBJ2-2, with TRBD2 matching over 11 bases. Trimming removed 7 bases from V and 6 bases from J; junction bases left unmatched: 10. Germline CDR1 and CDR2: SNHLY and FYNNEI. The CDR3 loop spans 16 amino acids. CDR3 coding DNA: TGTGCCAGCACCGAACTAGCGGGAGACCCCTCCGGGGAGCTGTTTTTT. As protein: CASTELAGDPSGELFF.

The V call is TRBV6-5, the J call TRBJ1-2, with TRBD1 matching over 10 bases. The CDR3 totals 15 residues. The V and J ends lost 2 bases and 5 bases, in that order; junction bases with no gene match: 5. Per germline, CDR1 MNHEY and CDR2 SVGAGI. The CDR3 nucleotides are TGTGCCAGCAGTTACAGCAGGACAGGGGGATATGGCTACACCTTC. Protein sequence: CASSYSRTGGYGYTF.